This note documents a single T cell receptor beta chain sequence. The data are from a study of blood T cell repertoires in COVID-19. Study at large: The analysed material was cDNA or gDNA that came from T cells, B-cell-depleted T cells, or PBMCs.

The authors' processing: By means of reference gene primer amplification, nucleated cell counts were estimated. Only in-frame clones appear in the TCRdb table, and some are missing; sequencing was by immunoSEQ multiplex PCR. The DNA gave D and trimming, while V, J and clone size come from that table. The top ten hold roughly 10% of the sample, which has nearly 40,000 clones, 75% to 90% seen once. The CDR3 consists of 17 residues. V lost 3 bases, J lost 5 bases, and 10 bases stayed unmatched. Germline CDR1 reads LGHNA; CDR2 reads YSLEER. The chain uses TRBV4-3 and TRBJ2-2; TRBD1 aligns across 9 bases. The sample taken for sequencing was peripheral blood. The sequence was obtained from a woman aged 65 to 85 with acute or convalescent COVID-19. The chain's CDR3 is CASSHFLGQGRTGELFF. DNA of the CDR3: TGCGCCAGCAGCCATTTTCTAGGACAGGGGAGGACCGGGGAGCTGTTTTTT.